This is a list of T cell receptor beta chains from one sample in a study of identical twins. TCRdb passed the 5' RACE reads through MiXCR, listing each CDR3 protein once. The sample holds 400,000 to 500,000 distinct CDR3 sequences, approximately 15% seen once. These sequences were also reported in another study, on yellow fever vaccine responses in identical twins.

Sequencing used CD4+ T cells sorted from blood. These receptors were taken from a woman younger than 30 in good health. CDR3s include the opening cysteine and the closing phenylalanine or tryptophan. D genes are given only for firm matches. Expanded clones are given a class, and other clones once, few, many or no size at all.

>few|TRBJ1-6|TRBV12-3/TRBV12-4|.
CASSPTGADNSPLHF
TGTGCCAGCAGCCCTACGGGGGCGGATAATTCACCCCTCCACTTT
>many|TRBJ2-3|TRBV5-1|TRBD1
CASSLPTGTGDTDTQYF
TGCGCCAGCAGCTTGCCCACCGGGACAGGAGACACAGATACGCAGTATTTT
>few|TRBJ2-2|TRBV11-2|TRBD1
CASSSRGQGALSTGELFF
TGTGCCAGCAGCTCCCGTGGACAGGGGGCTCTCAGCACCGGGGAGCTGTTTTTT
>many|TRBJ2-5|TRBV28|TRBD2
CASSFGTSGSETQYF
TGTGCCAGCAGTTTCGGGACTAGCGGGAGCGAGACCCAGTACTTC
>few|TRBJ2-7|TRBV18|.
CASSPGYRAYEQYF
TGTGCCAGCTCACCAGGGTATAGGGCCTACGAGCAGTACTTC
>.|TRBJ2-1|TRBV10-3|TRBD2
CAISKIAGDEQFF
TGTGCCATCAGCAAGATAGCGGGGGATGAGCAGTTCTTC
>many|TRBJ2-2|TRBV6-2/TRBV6-3|.
CASSLMDNRLELFF
TGTGCCAGCAGTCTGATGGACAATCGCCTCGAGCTGTTTTTT
>.|TRBJ2-6|TRBV5-6|TRBD1
CASSWGQGASSGANVLTF
TGTGCCAGCAGCTGGGGACAGGGGGCTAGCTCTGGGGCCAACGTCCTGACTTTC
>.|TRBJ2-7|TRBV27|.
CASSIGPDSYEQYF
TGTGCCAGCAGTATCGGGCCCGACTCCTACGAGCAGTACTTC
>many|TRBJ2-1|TRBV29-1|TRBD2
CSGTSVGNEQFF
TGCAGTGGAACTAGCGTCGGGAATGAGCAGTTCTTC
>.|TRBJ1-1|TRBV12-3/TRBV12-4|.
CASSLARVGTEAFF
TGTGCCAGCAGTTTAGCCAGGGTAGGCACTGAAGCTTTCTTT
>.|TRBJ2-5|TRBV15|TRBD1
CATSRGQGSEAQYF
TGTGCCACCAGCAGGGGACAGGGTTCTGAGGCCCAGTACTTC
>few|TRBJ2-6|TRBV4-3|.
CASSPGLTGANVLTF
TGCGCCAGCAGCCCAGGGCTTACTGGGGCCAACGTCCTGACTTTC
>many|TRBJ1-1|TRBV19|TRBD1
CASRRTGTNTEAFF
TGTGCCAGTAGGAGGACAGGGACAAACACTGAAGCTTTCTTT
>.|TRBJ2-3|TRBV20-1|TRBD2
CSARGDRTSGRDTQYF
TGCAGTGCTAGAGGCGACCGGACTAGCGGCAGAGATACGCAGTATTTT
>.|TRBJ1-3|TRBV11-1|TRBD1
CASTPRDSPTSSGNTIYF
TGTGCCAGCACCCCGAGGGACAGTCCAACAAGCTCTGGAAACACCATATATTTT
>many|TRBJ2-3|TRBV27|TRBD2
CASSSPGLAGVPDTQYF
TGTGCCAGCAGTTCTCCCGGGCTAGCGGGAGTCCCAGATACGCAGTATTTT
>few|TRBJ2-5|TRBV7-9|.
CASSPRTPNTQETQYF
TGTGCCAGCAGCCCACGGACACCTAACACCCAAGAGACCCAGTACTTC
>many|TRBJ2-7|TRBV4-1|.
CASSHADSRSYEQYF
TGCGCCAGCAGCCACGCTGACTCTCGCTCCTACGAGCAGTACTTC
>.|TRBJ2-7|TRBV7-9|TRBD1
CASSFLTLWDSTGEQYF
TGTGCCAGCAGCTTCCTTACTTTATGGGACAGCACCGGAGAGCAGTACTTC
>few|TRBJ2-2|TRBV28|TRBD2
CASGLTSGRGVTGELFF
TGTGCCAGCGGATTGACTAGCGGGAGGGGAGTAACCGGGGAGCTGTTTTTT
>few|TRBJ2-3|TRBV9|TRBD2
CASSVAAGVTDTQYF
TGTGCCAGCAGCGTAGCTGCGGGGGTCACAGATACGCAGTATTTT
>.|TRBJ2-6|TRBV12-3/TRBV12-4|TRBD2
CASSQRGEANVLTF
TGTGCCAGCAGTCAGCGGGGAGAGGCCAACGTCCTGACTTTC
>many|TRBJ2-1|TRBV6-5|.
CASSHRSFEQFF
TGTGCCAGCAGCCACCGTAGCTTTGAGCAGTTCTTC
>.|TRBJ2-5|TRBV6-4|TRBD2
CASSDRTSGGSQETQYF
TGTGCCAGCAGTGATAGAACTAGCGGGGGGTCCCAAGAGACCCAGTACTTC
>.|TRBJ2-1|TRBV24-1|.
CATSGPSGPYNEQFF
TGTGCCACCAGTGGGCCGAGTGGCCCCTACAATGAGCAGTTCTTC
>.|TRBJ2-7|TRBV6-1|.
CASRDGSSYEQYF
TGTGCCAGCCGGGACGGGAGCTCCTACGAGCAGTACTTC
>.|TRBJ2-2|TRBV10-3|TRBD2
CAIKISSGGIGGELFF
TGTGCCATCAAGATTTCTAGCGGAGGGATAGGCGGGGAGCTGTTTTTT
>few|TRBJ1-1|TRBV20-1|.
CSARKITRDTEAFF
TGCAGTGCTAGAAAGATCACGAGGGACACTGAAGCTTTCTTT
>.|TRBJ2-3|TRBV2|TRBD2
CASTQRETDTQYF
TGTGCCAGCACCCAGCGGGAGACTGATACGCAGTATTTT
>.|TRBJ2-2|TRBV7-2|.
CASSLTRGGNTGELFF
TGTGCCAGCAGCTTAACCAGGGGGGGGAACACCGGGGAGCTGTTTTTT
>.|TRBJ2-3|TRBV20-1|TRBD2
CSARTSGRARGDTQYF
TGCAGTGCGCGGACTAGCGGGAGGGCCCGAGGAGATACGCAGTATTTT
>.|TRBJ2-5|TRBV6-1|.
CASSAYRAGETQYF
TGTGCCAGCAGTGCATACAGGGCCGGTGAGACCCAGTACTTC
>few|TRBJ2-7|TRBV20-1|.
CSAQTGGWSYEQYF
TGCAGTGCGCAAACAGGAGGGTGGTCCTACGAGCAGTACTTC
>.|TRBJ2-3|TRBV7-9|.
CASSAHPDTQYF
TGTGCCAGCAGCGCCCATCCAGATACGCAGTATTTT
>.|TRBJ2-7|TRBV7-9|TRBD2
CASSLGSERGTYEQYF
TGTGCCAGCAGCTTAGGTTCAGAGCGGGGGACATACGAGCAGTACTTC
>.|TRBJ2-5|TRBV12-3/TRBV12-4|.
CASSLRKGQQETQYF
TGTGCCAGCAGCCTGAGGAAGGGACAACAAGAGACCCAGTACTTC
>.|TRBJ2-1|TRBV2|TRBD2
CASRGRERGAPNEQFF
TGTGCCAGCAGGGGAAGAGAGCGGGGGGCCCCCAATGAGCAGTTCTTC
>few|TRBJ2-4|TRBV23-1|.
CATTDTDIQYF
TGCGCCACTACAGACACTGACATTCAGTACTTC
>.|TRBJ2-2|TRBV6-2/TRBV6-3|TRBD2
CASSYYVPGLAANTGELFF
TGTGCCAGCAGTTACTACGTCCCGGGACTAGCGGCAAACACCGGGGAGCTGTTTTTT
>.|TRBJ2-5|TRBV27|TRBD1
CASSAGQGETQYF
TGTGCCAGCAGTGCCGGACAGGGGGAGACCCAGTACTTC
>many|TRBJ2-1|TRBV29-1|.
CSVEGALRGTYNEQFF
TGCAGCGTTGAAGGAGCGCTGAGGGGTACCTACAATGAGCAGTTCTTC
>many|TRBJ2-1|TRBV13|TRBD2
CASSWMTSGNRNEQFF
TGTGCCAGCAGCTGGATGACTAGCGGGAATAGAAATGAGCAGTTCTTC
>.|TRBJ2-7|TRBV7-9|TRBD1
CASSLRDRDSAEQYF
TGTGCCAGCAGCTTACGCGACAGGGATAGTGCCGAGCAGTACTTC
>few|TRBJ1-5|TRBV12-3/TRBV12-4|.
CASRTGLIYGNQPQHF
TGTGCCAGCAGGACGGGACTTATCTATGGCAATCAGCCCCAGCATTTT
>.|TRBJ2-1|TRBV11-2|TRBD2
CASSPRGLAGIYNEQFF
TGTGCCAGCAGCCCCAGGGGACTAGCGGGAATATACAATGAGCAGTTCTTC
>.|TRBJ2-1|TRBV6-2/TRBV6-3|.
CASSYPQAEQFF
TGTGCCAGCAGTTACCCCCAGGCTGAGCAGTTCTTC
>.|TRBJ2-1|TRBV5-1|.
CASSLEWHYNEQFF
TGCGCCAGCAGCTTGGAGTGGCACTACAATGAGCAGTTCTTC
>.|TRBJ1-1|TRBV7-3|.
CASSSAGTANTEAFF
TGTGCCAGCAGCTCCGCCGGGACCGCGAACACTGAAGCTTTCTTT
>many|TRBJ2-3|TRBV6-1|TRBD2
CASSLGLASDTQYF
TGTGCCAGCAGTCTTGGACTAGCATCAGATACGCAGTATTTT
>few|TRBJ2-5|TRBV20-1|.
CSATQGQETQYF
TGCAGTGCTACACAGGGTCAAGAGACCCAGTACTTC
>.|TRBJ1-2|TRBV14|.
CASSQAPRGVRYGYTF
TGTGCCAGCAGCCAAGCTCCGAGGGGGGTGAGATATGGCTACACCTTC
>.|TRBJ2-7|TRBV2|.
CASSQGRVSEQYF
TGTGCCAGCAGTCAGGGCAGGGTGAGCGAGCAGTACTTC
>.|TRBJ2-3|TRBV5-6|TRBD2
CASSFAVILASDTQYF
TGTGCCAGCAGCTTTGCTGTTATACTAGCGTCAGATACGCAGTATTTT
>.|TRBJ2-3|TRBV30|TRBD2
CAWSLGTSGMVDTQYF
TGTGCCTGGAGTTTAGGGACTAGCGGGATGGTAGATACGCAGTATTTT